These 21 T cell receptor beta chains were all obtained from the same sample, sequenced in a study of breast tumors, draining lymph nodes, adjacent tissues. The lymph nodes were axillary draining lymph nodes from breast cancer patients. One entry per CDR3 protein results from TCRdb running MiXCR on the multiplex PCR reads. The sample shows approximately 130,000 distinct CDR3 sequences, 21% of them seen only once. Specimen: axillary lymph node tissue. The origin of the receptors is a female donor with breast cancer. Some clones in this sample may be carry-over from other donors' samples.

This clonotype was seen a few times. As DNA, the CDR3 is TGTGCCAGTAGTAACCACGGGACAGGGGCTTATGGCTACACCTTC. Protein product: CASSNHGTGAYGYTF. The chain combines TRBV19 with TRBJ1-2; TRBD1 aligns across 10 bases. The CDR3 runs 15 residues. Unmatched junction bases numbered 7, after V lost 4 bases and J lost 5 bases. Germline assignment: CDR1 LNHDA and CDR2 SQIVND (reference sequence).

This clonotype was recorded at least ten times. The chain is built from TRBV12-3 or TRBV12-4 and TRBJ1-5, with 7 bases identical to TRBD1. Unmatched junction bases numbered 5, after V lost 8 bases and J lost 4 bases. The CDR3 loop spans 13 amino acids. DNA of the CDR3: TGTGCCAGCCAACAGGGGAGTAATCAGCCCCAGCATTTT. Translated, it gives CASQQGSNQPQHF.

Regarding this clonotype: A much more abundant neighbour one base away suggests this may be a read error. The V call is TRBV19, the J call TRBJ2-2; no definite D call. The CDR3 contains 13 residues. Per germline, CDR1 LNHDA and CDR2 SQIVND (reference sequence). CDR3 sequence: CASCAQNAGELFF. The CDR3 DNA reads as TGTGCCAGTTGTGCACAGAACGCCGGGGAGCTGTTTTTT.

Concerning this clonotype: A much larger clone is a single base away; this may be a read error. The chain recombines TRBV5-4 with TRBJ2-1, with D unresolved. The DNA end is more similar to TRBJ2-7, so the J call may be wrong. Germline-derived CDR1 and CDR2 are SGHNT and YYREEE (reference sequence). The CDR3 totals 13 residues. The CDR3 nucleotides read TGTGCCAGCAGCCAAAGTGGGCACAATGAGCAGTACTTC. This gives the protein CASSQSGHNEQYF.

This clonotype has a count of ten or more. The rearrangement links TRBV20-1 to TRBJ2-7, with D maybe TRBD2 (6 bases). Germline V gene lookup returns CDR1 DFQATT and CDR2 SNEGSKA (reference sequence). The ends were cut back, 5 bases at V and 0 bases at J, with 11 bases in the middle. The CDR3 runs 13 residues. The CDR3, as DNA: TGCAGTGCTTTTAGCGGAGACTCCTACGAGCAGTACTTC. This encodes CSAFSGDSYEQYF.

Of note for this clonotype: It may be a read error: a sequence one base away is much more abundant. V gene TRBV30 combines with J gene TRBJ2-2; D is unresolved. V lost 2 bases and J 3 bases, leaving 16 bases between the germline ends. The germline V gene encodes CDR1 GTSNPN and CDR2 SVGIG (reference sequence). The CDR3 sequence is 16 residues long. CDR3: CAWSKLIGLYTGELFF. In DNA form, the CDR3 reads TGTGCCTGGAGTAAATTAATCGGGCTTTACACCGGGGAGCTGTTTTTT.

This clonotype was counted at least ten times. The chain links TRBV19 to TRBJ2-7; D is perhaps TRBD2 (5 bases). From germline, CDR1 is LNHDA and CDR2 SQIVND (reference sequence). The CDR3 consists of 13 residues. V dropped 3 bases and J dropped 6 bases, with 12 bases sitting between them. DNA of the CDR3: TGTGCCAGTAGTATGGACGGGGATAGCGAGCAGTACTTC. It yields the protein CASSMDGDSEQYF.

This clonotype was picked up many times. V and J are TRBV6-5 and TRBJ2-2; 7 bases are a match to TRBD1. The junction had 6 bases not matched to a gene; V was cut back by 5 bases and J by 0 bases. Germline assignment: CDR1 MNHEY and CDR2 SVGAGI. The length of the CDR3 is 16 residues. As DNA, the CDR3 is TGTGCCAGCAGTCGGAGACAGGGCACGAACACCGGGGAGCTGTTTTTT. As protein: CASSRRQGTNTGELFF.

This chain connects TRBV15 to TRBJ1-1; unclear D gene. CDR1 is LNHNV and CDR2 is YYDKDF in the germline V gene (reference sequence). This CDR3 is 13 amino acids long. Trimming removed 0 bases from V and 3 bases from J, with 5 bases in between. The CDR3 DNA sequence: TGTGCCACCAGCAGAGAAGTCTACACTGAAGCTTTCTTT. Its protein is CATSREVYTEAFF. Full variable domain (rest looked up from reference TRBV15 and TRBJ1-1): DAMVIQNPRYQVTQFGKPVTLSCSQTLNHNVMYWYQQKSSQAPKLLFHYYDKDFNNEADTPDNFQSRRPNTSFCFLDIRSPGLGDTAMYLCATSREVYTEAFFGQGTRLTVV.

Concerning this clonotype: Being one base from a much bigger clone, this may be a read error. V usage is TRBV18 and J usage is TRBJ2-7, with a weak D call TRBD2 (6 bases). V gave up 2 bases and J gave up 6 bases, with 11 bases separating them. CDR3 length: 13 amino acids. The germline V gene encodes CDR1 KGHSH and CDR2 LQKENI. The CDR3 coding sequence is TGTGCCAGCTCACCAGGGAGGACGTGCGAGCAGTACTTC. It specifies CASSPGRTCEQYF. Complete variable domain (other parts from reference TRBV18 and TRBJ2-7): NAGVMQNPRHLVRRRGQEARLRCSPMKGHSHVYWYRQLPEEGLKFMVYLQKENIIDESGMPKERFSAEFPKEGPSILRIQQVVRGDSAAYFCASSPGRTCEQYFGPGTRLTVT.

This clonotype was recorded once. In this CDR3 the conserved last residue, phenylalanine or tryptophan, is missing, so a read error is likely. The chain carries TRBV20-1 and TRBJ2-7; D could derive from TRBD1 or TRBD2 (5 bases each). This CDR3 is 13 amino acids long. Germline values: CDR1 DFQATT, CDR2 SNEGSKA (reference sequence). Trimming removed 6 bases from V and 0 bases from J, with 12 bases in between. This CDR3 is CSATSGSSYEQYP. For the CDR3, the DNA is TGCAGTGCGACGTCAGGGAGCTCCTACGAGCAGTACCCC.

The table lists this clonotype with many counts. CDR3 bases: TGTGCCAGCAGCCAAGCGGGAGGGGGCGATGAGCAGTTCTTC. Its protein product is CASSQAGGGDEQFF. The chain is built from TRBV5-4 and TRBJ2-1; 10 nucleotides match TRBD2. J was trimmed by 8 bases and V by 4 bases; bases with no gene match: 6. Per the germline V gene, CDR1 is SGHNT and CDR2 is YYREEE (reference sequence). The CDR3 consists of 14 residues.

This clonotype was detected many times. V usage is TRBV7-8 and J usage is TRBJ2-5; TRBD1 matches at 9 bases. J lost 7 bases, V lost 6 bases, and 9 bases had no gene match. This CDR3 is 14 amino acids long. CDR1 is SGHVS, CDR2 FQNEAQ, per germline. The CDR3 protein is CASREDRGFRTQYF. DNA for the CDR3: TGTGCCAGCAGGGAGGACAGGGGTTTTCGGACCCAGTACTTC.

On this clonotype: This could be a read error, since a much larger clone is one nucleotide away. The chain has TRBV12-5 and TRBJ2-1; D might be TRBD1 or TRBD2, each matching 6 bases. The V gene's germline CDR1 is LGHNT and CDR2 FRNRAP. The CDR3 is 15 residues long. Trimming shortened V by 7 bases and J by 10 bases, and 23 bases separated the two germline ends. CDR3 loop: CASERGGLLRGEQFF. DNA for the CDR3: TGTGCTAGTGAAAGAGGGGGACTCCTTCGCGGCGAGCAGTTCTTC.

This clonotype was observed a few times. The chain recombines TRBV28 with TRBJ2-1, with D unclear. The CDR3 has 16 residues. The germline V gene encodes CDR1 MDHEN and CDR2 SYDVKM. Trimming stripped 2 bases from V and 3 bases from J, with 14 bases between. The CDR3 spells CASSLNPLGNYNEQFF. The CDR3 nucleotides are TGTGCCAGCAGTTTAAATCCTTTGGGCAACTACAATGAGCAGTTCTTC.

This clonotype has just a few counts. The chain combines TRBV11-3 with TRBJ2-2, with D tentatively TRBD2 (7 bases). CDR3 length equals 17 residues. V was clipped by 6 bases and J by 2 bases, with 19 bases between them. CDR1 SGHNT and CDR2 YENEEA come from the germline V gene. The CDR3: CASSDRGGRGNTGELFF. CDR3 in DNA: TGTGCCAGCAGTGATAGGGGGGGAAGGGGTAACACCGGGGAGCTGTTTTTT.

The chain employs TRBV5-8 and TRBJ2-7, with 8 bases that match TRBD2. The CDR3 extends over 14 amino acids. V shed 1 base, J shed 7 bases, and the junction held 7 bases outside the gene matches. Germline assignment: CDR1 SGHTS and CDR2 YDEGEE. The CDR3 spells CASSLYGGAGEQYV. For the CDR3, the DNA is TGTGCCAGCAGCTTGTACGGGGGGGCGGGTGAGCAGTACGTC.

Notes on this clonotype: The junction does not match germline at one end; this may be a read error. The genes are TRBV27 and TRBJ2-1; 12 bases align to TRBD2. This CDR3 region has 18 residues. Germline V gives CDR1 MNHEY, CDR2 SMNVEV (reference sequence). The CDR3: CATSFSTSGSPPYNEQFF. For the CDR3, the DNA is TGTGCCACCAGTTTTTCGACTAGCGGGAGTCCCCCCTACAATGAGCAGTTCTTC.

This clonotype was observed many times. The rearrangement uses TRBV6-4 and TRBJ2-1, with D tentatively TRBD2 (6 bases). V lost 8 bases and J lost 2, with 10 bases in between. The CDR3 runs to 13 residues. Germline-derived CDR1 and CDR2 are MRHNA and SNTAGT. The CDR3 is CASSSGAYNEQFF. The DNA of the CDR3 is TGTGCCAGCTCCTCGGGGGCCTACAATGAGCAGTTCTTC.

Worth noting for this clonotype: Given a much more abundant clone one base away, this may be a read error. The V call is TRBV18, the J call TRBJ2-7, with 11 bases fitting TRBD2. Germline V gene lookup returns CDR1 KGHSH and CDR2 LQKENI. The CDR3 covers 16 residues. The junction had 5 bases not matched to a gene; V was cut back by 0 bases and J by 4 bases. As DNA, the CDR3 is TGTGCCAGCTCACCACCGACTAGCGGGGTCCTGTACGAGCAGTACTTC. Translated, it gives CASSPPTSGVLYEQYF.

Details on this clonotype: This sequence may be a read error, since a much larger clone differs from it by one base. The chain is built from TRBV28 and TRBJ1-2, with a tentative D call TRBD1 (5 bases). The V end lost 3 bases, the J end lost 6 bases, and 11 bases lay between the germline ends. This CDR3 contains 13 residues. Germline CDR1 is MDHEN and CDR2 is SYDVKM. CDR3 sequence (DNA): TGTGCCAGCAGTTTCGCAGGGAGGGATGGCTACACCTTC. The encoded protein is CASSFAGRDGYTF.